This T cell receptor (beta chain) was sequenced during a study of CD8 T cells in ankylosing spondylitis. Findings and limits, study-wide: Reactive arthritis synovial fluid and blood previously showed some of these motif variants. A motif of eight highly homologous TCR beta variants was seen as apparently characteristic of ankylosing spondylitis blood. Disease-linked clones reportedly concentrated significantly in matched ankylosing spondylitis synovial fluid.

In this sample, this clonotype turned up many times. Its antigen is as yet unknown. The CDR3 totals 15 residues. Quantitative 5'-RACE with molecular barcodes produced the TCR beta libraries. In TCRdb, the 5' RACE reads were re-called with MiXCR into one record per CDR3 protein. The table lists some 130,000 distinct CDR3 sequences, approximately 7.3% of them singletons. The clonotype was recovered from a female donor with ankylosing spondylitis or in good health (not recorded which). The sequencing input was blood, either unsorted or a sorted T cell fraction (not recorded which). V usage is TRBV21-1 and J usage is TRBJ2-2; the table's D call, TRBD2, was not checked against the DNA. TRBV21-1 is a pseudogene. CDR3 amino acids: CASSKVRQGAGELFF. DNA for the CDR3: TGTGCCAGCAGCAAAGTGAGGCAGGGCGCCGGGGAGCTGTTTTTT.